This T cell receptor (beta chain) was sequenced during a study of response to subunit inactivated influenza vaccine. This clonotype was seen more than once but under ten times. Its antigen is as yet unknown. This CDR3 comprises 13 residues. Trimming shortened V by 5 bases and J by 1 base, and 6 bases separated the two germline ends. Germline V gives CDR1 SGHTA, CDR2 FQGNSA. TCRdb called the RT-PCR reads again in MiXCR, with one record for every CDR3 protein. Of 300,000 to 350,000 distinct CDR3 sequences listed, about a fifth were seen once; the top ten hold roughly 10%. Study-level results: Authors suggested each seasonal flu vaccination may recruit only limited numbers of new T cells.

This chain uses TRBV7-2 with TRBJ1-5, with D unclear. The sequenced sample was PBMCs from blood, obtained less than 22 months after vaccination. The TCR sequence derives from a man aged 45 to 75 who received an inactivated influenza vaccine. DNA of the CDR3: TGTGCCAGCAGCACTAAGAGCAATCAGCCCCAGCATTTT. Protein: CASSTKSNQPQHF.